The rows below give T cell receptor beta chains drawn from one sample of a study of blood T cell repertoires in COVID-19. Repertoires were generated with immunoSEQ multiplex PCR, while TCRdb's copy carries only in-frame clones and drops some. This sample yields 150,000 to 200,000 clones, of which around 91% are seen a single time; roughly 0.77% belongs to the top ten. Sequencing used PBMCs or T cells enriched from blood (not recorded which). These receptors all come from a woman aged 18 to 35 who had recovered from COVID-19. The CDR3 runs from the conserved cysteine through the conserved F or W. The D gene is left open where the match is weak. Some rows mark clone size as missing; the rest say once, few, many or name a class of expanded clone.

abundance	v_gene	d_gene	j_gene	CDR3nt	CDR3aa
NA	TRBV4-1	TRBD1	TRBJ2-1	TGCGCCAGCAGCCTCACCGGGACAGGGAACTACAATGAGCAGTTCTTC	CASSLTGTGNYNEQFF
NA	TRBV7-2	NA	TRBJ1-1	TGTGCCAGCAGCTTAGGGCGGGGGAGGTTAACTGAAGCTTTCTTT	CASSLGRGRLTEAFF
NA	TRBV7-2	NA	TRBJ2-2	TGTGCCACCTCTAAGTCAGGGAACACCGGGGAGCTGTTTTTT	CATSKSGNTGELFF
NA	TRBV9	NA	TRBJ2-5	TGTGCCAGCAGCGTAGGGGTGGGAGCCCCAGAGACCCAGTACTTC	CASSVGVGAPETQYF
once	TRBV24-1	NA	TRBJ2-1	TGTGCCACCAGTGATACAGGGTTAAATGAGCAGTTCTTC	CATSDTGLNEQFF
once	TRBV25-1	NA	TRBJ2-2	TGTGCCAGCAGATCAGGAACCGACACTGGGGAGCTGTTTTTT	CASRSGTDTGELFF
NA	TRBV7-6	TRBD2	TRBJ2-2	TGTGCCAGCAGCTTAGAAAGCGGGACCCTTGCCGGGGAGCTGTTTTTT	CASSLESGTLAGELFF
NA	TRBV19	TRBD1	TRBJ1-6	TGTGCCAGTCGGAGGACAGGCGGCCTTGGGGGTAATTCACCCCTCCACTTT	CASRRTGGLGGNSPLHF
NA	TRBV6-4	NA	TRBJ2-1	TGTGCCAGCAGGACTCAATCCCCGGCTTACCAGTTCAATGAGCAGTTCTTC	CASRTQSPAYQFNEQFF
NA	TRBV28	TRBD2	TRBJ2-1	TGTGCCAGCAGTCGAACTAGCGGGGGCTACAATGAGCAGTTCTTC	CASSRTSGGYNEQFF
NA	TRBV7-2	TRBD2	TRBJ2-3	TGTGCCAGCAGCCTCATAGTAGGCCTAGCGGGAACAGATACGCAGTATTTT	CASSLIVGLAGTDTQYF
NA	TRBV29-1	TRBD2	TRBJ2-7	TGCAGCGTTGAAGATCGGCTAGCGGGATCCTCCTACGAGCAGTACTTC	CSVEDRLAGSSYEQYF
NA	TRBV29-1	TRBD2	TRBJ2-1	TGCAGCGTTACACGGACTAGCGGGGAGGTAGGAGAGCAGTTCTTC	CSVTRTSGEVGEQFF
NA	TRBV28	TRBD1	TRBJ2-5	TGTGCCAGCAGCCTCTGGGGACAGCAACAAGAGACCCAGTACTTC	CASSLWGQQQETQYF
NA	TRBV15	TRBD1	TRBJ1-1	TGTGCCACCAGCACTTTACAGGGGGAGAACACTGAAGCTTTCTTT	CATSTLQGENTEAFF
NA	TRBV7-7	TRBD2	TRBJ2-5	TGTGCTAGCAGCTTGCGGGGGGCTCTACAAGAGACCCAGTACTTC	CASSLRGALQETQYF
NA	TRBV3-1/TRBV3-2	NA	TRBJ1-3	TGTGCCAGCAGCCAGCGCTCTGGAAACACCATATATTTT	CASSQRSGNTIYF
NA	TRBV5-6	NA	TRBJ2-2	TGTGCCAGCAGCCCCGGGGCGGGAACGGTCACCGGGGAGCTGTTTTTT	CASSPGAGTVTGELFF
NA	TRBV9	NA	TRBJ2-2	TGTGCCAGCAGCGCCCAGATAACGAACACCGGGGAGCTGTTTTTT	CASSAQITNTGELFF
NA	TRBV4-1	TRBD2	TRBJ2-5	TGCGCCAGCAGCCAGGTACTAGCGGAACAAGAGACCCAGTACTTC	CASSQVLAEQETQYF
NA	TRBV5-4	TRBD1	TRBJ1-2	TGTGCCAGCAGCTTGGGCAGGGGGAACTATGGCTACACCTTC	CASSLGRGNYGYTF
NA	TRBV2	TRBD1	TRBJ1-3	TGTGCCAGCAGTGAAGGACAGGGCGCTGGAAACACCATATATTTT	CASSEGQGAGNTIYF
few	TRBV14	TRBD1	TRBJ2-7	TGTGCCAGCAGCCAAGATCTAGGACAGGTTGTTCAGTACTTC	CASSQDLGQVVQYF
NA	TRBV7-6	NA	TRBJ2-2	TGTGCCAGCAGCTCGACCGGGGAGCTGTTTTTT	CASSSTGELFF
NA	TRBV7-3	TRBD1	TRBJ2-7	TGTGCCAGCAGCCGGACAGGGGGGTACGAGCAGTACTTC	CASSRTGGYEQYF
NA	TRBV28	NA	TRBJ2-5	TGTGCTACAAACAGGCGAGGTCCCCAAGAGACCCAGTACTTC	CATNRRGPQETQYF
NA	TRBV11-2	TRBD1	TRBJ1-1	TGTGCCAGCAGCTCTGACAGGGGGATCAACACTGAAGCTTTCTTT	CASSSDRGINTEAFF
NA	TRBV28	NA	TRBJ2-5	TGTGCCAGCAGCGAGGGCCTGACCCAGTACTTC	CASSEGLTQYF
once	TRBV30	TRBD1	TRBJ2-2	TGTGCCTGGAGTGAGTTTCCCGACAGGGAATCCGGGGAGCTGTTTTTT	CAWSEFPDRESGELFF
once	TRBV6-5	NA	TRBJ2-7	TGTGCCAGCAGCCGCGACAGCTACGAGCAGTACTTC	CASSRDSYEQYF
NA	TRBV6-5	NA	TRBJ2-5	TGTGCCACCCGTGGGGCGGACCAAGAGACCCAGTACTTC	CATRGADQETQYF
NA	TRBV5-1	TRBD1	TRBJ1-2	TGCGCCAGCAGCTTGGGGACAGGGGGCATGGGGCATGGCTACACCTTC	CASSLGTGGMGHGYTF
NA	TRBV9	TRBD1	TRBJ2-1	TGTGCCAGCAGCGTCGATCCGGGACAGGGTGGGAATGAGCAGTTCTTC	CASSVDPGQGGNEQFF
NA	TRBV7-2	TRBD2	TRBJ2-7	TGTGCCAGCAGCCTAGCGGGAGCGCGGTACGAGCAGTACTTC	CASSLAGARYEQYF
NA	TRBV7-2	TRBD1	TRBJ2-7	TGTGCCAGCAACCTGATCGGGACAGGGGTAACCGAGCAGTACTTC	CASNLIGTGVTEQYF
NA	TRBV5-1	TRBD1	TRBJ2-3	TGCGCCAGCAGCTTGGTGGGACAGGGCACAGATACGCAGTATTTT	CASSLVGQGTDTQYF
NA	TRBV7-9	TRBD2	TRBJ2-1	TGTGCCAGCAGCTTAAGGCGGGAGAGCTCCTACAATGAGCAGTTCTTC	CASSLRRESSYNEQFF
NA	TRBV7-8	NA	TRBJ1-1	TGTGCCAGCAGCTTGGTGGGGAGGCGAGGCGCTTTCTTT	CASSLVGRRGAFF
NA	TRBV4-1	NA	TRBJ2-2	TGCGCCAGCAGCCAAGAGGGGTTGGGACTGAACACCGGGGAGCTGTTTTTT	CASSQEGLGLNTGELFF
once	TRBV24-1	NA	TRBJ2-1	TGTGCCACCAGCCCCGGGCCTGGGGGGTTCGGTGAGCAGTTCTTC	CATSPGPGGFGEQFF
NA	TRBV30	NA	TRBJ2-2	TGTGCCTGGAGCCTAATGGGGGAGGCCGGGGAGCTGTTTTTT	CAWSLMGEAGELFF